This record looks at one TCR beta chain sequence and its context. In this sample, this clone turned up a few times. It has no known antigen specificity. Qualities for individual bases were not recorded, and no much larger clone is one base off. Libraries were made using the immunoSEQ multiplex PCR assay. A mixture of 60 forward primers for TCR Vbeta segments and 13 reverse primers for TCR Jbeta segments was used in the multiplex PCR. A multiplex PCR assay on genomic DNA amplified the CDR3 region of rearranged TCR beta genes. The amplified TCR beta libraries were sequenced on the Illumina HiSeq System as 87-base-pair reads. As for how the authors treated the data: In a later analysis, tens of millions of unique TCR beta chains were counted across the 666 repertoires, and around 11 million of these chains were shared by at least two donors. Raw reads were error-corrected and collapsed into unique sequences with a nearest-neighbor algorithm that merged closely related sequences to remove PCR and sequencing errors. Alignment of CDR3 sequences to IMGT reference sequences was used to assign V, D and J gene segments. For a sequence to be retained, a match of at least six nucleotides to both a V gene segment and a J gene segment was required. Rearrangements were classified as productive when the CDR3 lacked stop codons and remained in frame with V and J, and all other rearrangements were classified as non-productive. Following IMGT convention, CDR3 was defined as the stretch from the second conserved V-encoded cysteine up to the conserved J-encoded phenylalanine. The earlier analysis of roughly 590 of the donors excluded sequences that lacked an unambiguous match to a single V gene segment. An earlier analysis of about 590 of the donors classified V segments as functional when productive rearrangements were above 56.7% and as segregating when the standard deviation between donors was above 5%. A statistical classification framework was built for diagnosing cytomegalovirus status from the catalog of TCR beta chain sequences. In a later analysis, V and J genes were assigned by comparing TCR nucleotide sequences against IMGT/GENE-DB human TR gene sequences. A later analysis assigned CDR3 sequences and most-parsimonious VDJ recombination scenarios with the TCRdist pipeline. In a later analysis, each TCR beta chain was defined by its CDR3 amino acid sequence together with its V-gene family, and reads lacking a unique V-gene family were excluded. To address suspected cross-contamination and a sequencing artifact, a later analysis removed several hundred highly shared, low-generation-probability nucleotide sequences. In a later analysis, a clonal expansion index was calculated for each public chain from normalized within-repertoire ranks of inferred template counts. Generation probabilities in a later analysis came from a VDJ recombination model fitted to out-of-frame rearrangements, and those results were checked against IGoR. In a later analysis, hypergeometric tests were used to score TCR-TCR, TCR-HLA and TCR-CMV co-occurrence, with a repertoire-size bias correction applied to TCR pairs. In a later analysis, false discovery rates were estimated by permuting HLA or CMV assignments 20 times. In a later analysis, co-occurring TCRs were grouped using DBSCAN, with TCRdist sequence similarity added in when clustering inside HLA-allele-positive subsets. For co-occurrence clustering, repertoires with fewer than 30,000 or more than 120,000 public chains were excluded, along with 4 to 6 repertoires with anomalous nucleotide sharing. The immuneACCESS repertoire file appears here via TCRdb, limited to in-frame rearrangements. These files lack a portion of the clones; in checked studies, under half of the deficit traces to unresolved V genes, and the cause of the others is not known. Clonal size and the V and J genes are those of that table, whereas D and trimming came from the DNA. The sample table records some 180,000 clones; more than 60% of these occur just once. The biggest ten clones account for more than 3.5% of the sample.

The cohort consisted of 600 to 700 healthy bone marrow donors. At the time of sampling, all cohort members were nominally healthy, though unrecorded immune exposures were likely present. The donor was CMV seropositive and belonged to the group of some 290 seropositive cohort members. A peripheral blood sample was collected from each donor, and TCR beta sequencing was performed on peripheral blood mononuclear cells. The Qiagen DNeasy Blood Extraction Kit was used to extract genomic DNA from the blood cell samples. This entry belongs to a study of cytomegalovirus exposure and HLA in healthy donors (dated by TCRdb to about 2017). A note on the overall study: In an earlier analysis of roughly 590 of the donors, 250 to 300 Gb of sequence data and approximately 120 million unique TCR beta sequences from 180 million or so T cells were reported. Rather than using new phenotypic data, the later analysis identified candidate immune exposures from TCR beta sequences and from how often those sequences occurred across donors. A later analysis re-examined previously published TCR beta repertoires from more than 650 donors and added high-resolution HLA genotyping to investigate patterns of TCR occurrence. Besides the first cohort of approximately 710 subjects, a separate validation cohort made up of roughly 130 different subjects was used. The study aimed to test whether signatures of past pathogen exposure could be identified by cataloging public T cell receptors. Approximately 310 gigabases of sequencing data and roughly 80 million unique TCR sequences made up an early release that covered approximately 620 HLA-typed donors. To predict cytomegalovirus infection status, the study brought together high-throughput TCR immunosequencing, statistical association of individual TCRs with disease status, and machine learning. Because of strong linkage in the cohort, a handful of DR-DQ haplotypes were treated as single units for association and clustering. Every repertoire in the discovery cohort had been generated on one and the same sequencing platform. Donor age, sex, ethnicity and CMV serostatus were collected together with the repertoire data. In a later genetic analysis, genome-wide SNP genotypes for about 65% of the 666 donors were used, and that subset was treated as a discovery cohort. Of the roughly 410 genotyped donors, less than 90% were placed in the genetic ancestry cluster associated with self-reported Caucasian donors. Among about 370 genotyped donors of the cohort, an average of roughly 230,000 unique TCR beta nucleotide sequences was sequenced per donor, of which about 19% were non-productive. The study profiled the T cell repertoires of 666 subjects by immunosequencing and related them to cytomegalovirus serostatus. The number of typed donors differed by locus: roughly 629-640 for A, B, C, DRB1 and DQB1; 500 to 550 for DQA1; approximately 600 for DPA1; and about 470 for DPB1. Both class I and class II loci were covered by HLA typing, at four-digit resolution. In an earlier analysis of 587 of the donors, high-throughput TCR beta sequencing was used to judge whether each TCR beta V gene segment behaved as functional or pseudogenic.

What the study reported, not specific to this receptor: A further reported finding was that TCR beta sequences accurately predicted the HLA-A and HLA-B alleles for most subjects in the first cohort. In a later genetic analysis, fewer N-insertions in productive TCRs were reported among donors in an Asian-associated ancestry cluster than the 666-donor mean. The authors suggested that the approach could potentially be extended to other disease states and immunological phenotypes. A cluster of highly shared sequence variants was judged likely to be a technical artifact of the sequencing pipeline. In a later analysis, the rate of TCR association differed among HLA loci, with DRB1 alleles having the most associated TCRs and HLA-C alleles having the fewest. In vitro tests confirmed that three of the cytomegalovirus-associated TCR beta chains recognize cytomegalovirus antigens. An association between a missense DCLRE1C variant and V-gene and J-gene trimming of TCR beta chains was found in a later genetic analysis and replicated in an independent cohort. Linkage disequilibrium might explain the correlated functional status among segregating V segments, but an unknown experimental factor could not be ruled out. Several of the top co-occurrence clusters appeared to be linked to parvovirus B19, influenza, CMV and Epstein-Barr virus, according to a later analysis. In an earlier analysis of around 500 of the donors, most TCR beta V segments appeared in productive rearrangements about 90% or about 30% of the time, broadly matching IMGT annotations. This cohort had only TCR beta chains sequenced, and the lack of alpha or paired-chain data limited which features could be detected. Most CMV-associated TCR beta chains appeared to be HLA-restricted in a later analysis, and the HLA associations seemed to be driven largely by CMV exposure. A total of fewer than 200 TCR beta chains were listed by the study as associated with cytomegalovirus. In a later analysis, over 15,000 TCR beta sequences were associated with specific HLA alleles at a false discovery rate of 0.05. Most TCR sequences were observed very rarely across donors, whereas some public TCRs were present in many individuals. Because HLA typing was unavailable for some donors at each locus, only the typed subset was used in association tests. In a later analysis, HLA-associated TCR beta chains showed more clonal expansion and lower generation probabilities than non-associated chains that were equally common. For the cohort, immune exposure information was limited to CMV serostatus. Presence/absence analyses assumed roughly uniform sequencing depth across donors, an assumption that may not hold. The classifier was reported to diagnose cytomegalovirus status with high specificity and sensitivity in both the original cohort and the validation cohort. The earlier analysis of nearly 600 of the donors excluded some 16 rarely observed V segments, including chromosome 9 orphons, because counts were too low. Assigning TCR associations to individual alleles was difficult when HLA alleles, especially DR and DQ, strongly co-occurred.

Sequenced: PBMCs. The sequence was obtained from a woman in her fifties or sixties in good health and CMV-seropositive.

The CDR3 region: CASSYLNYGYTF. The DNA sequence is given as TGTGCCAGTTCCTACCTTAACTATGGCTACACCTTC. Here the chain combines TRBV19 and TRBJ1-2, with the D gene call left open. Between the V and J ends, shortened by 8 bases and 1 base respectively, the junction contains 8 bases. Counted from cysteine to phenylalanine, this CDR3 has 12 amino acids. The CDR3 DNA has 36 bases and is translated from base 1. Looking up the germline V gene (reference sequence) yields CDR1 LNHDA and CDR2 SQIVND.